These 27 T cell receptor beta chains were sequenced from one sample in a study of CD8+ T cells in alopecia areata. Reverse transcription of extracted RNA yielded cDNA, which provided the sequencing template. Repertoires were generated with immunoSEQ multiplex PCR, while TCRdb's copy carries only in-frame clones and drops some. The repertoire includes more than 95,000 clones, roughly two fifths of them detected once, and 1% to 1.5% sits in the top ten. Sequencing used CD4+ T cells sorted from blood. The receptors derive from a human donor with alopecia areata.

The chain uses TRBV28 and TRBJ1-2, with D tentatively TRBD1 (6 bases). The ends were cut back, 6 bases at V and 0 bases at J, with 26 bases in the middle. This CDR3 is built from 19 residues. Germline CDR1 MDHEN, CDR2 SYDVKM. The DNA of the CDR3 is TGTGCCAGCAGGCCCCGGGGGCCGCTAGGGGCCTCCTCTAACTATGGCTACACCTTC. As protein: CASRPRGPLGASSNYGYTF.

The J gene is TRBJ2-7, the V gene TRBV5-1; the match to TRBD1 covers 7 bases. Trimming removed 3 bases from V and 3 bases from J; junction bases left unmatched: 9. Germline CDR1 and CDR2: SGHRS and YFSETQ. There are 15 residues in the CDR3. In DNA, the CDR3 is TGCGCCAGCAGCTGGGTGACAGGGCGAAACTACGAGCAGTACTTC. The encoded protein is CASSWVTGRNYEQYF.

This clone has more than one count but fewer than ten. The chain links TRBV30 to TRBJ2-1; D is possibly TRBD2 (6 bases). Germline assignment: CDR1 GTSNPN and CDR2 SVGIG (reference sequence). The CDR3 has 12 amino acids. Trimming took off 1 base at V and 12 bases at J, with 13 bases between the two ends. Written as DNA, the CDR3 is TGTGCCTGGAGTGATGCGGGGATCGGGCAGTTCTTC. It is translated as CAWSDAGIGQFF. Together with reference TRBV30 and TRBJ2-1, the CDR3 gives the full variable domain: SQTIHQWPATLVQPVGSPLSLECTVEGTSNPNLYWYRQAAGRGLQLLFYSVGIGQISSEVPQNLSASRPQDRQFILSSKKLLLSDSGFYLCAWSDAGIGQFFGPGTRLTVL.

This clone was counted a few times. This chain links TRBV19 with TRBJ1-5; D gene unclear. The germline CDR1 and CDR2 sequences are LNHDA and SQIVND (reference sequence). V was cut by 3 bases and J by 0 bases, with 3 bases left in between. CDR3 length: 13 residues. The CDR3 loop is CASSMVSNQPQHF. CDR3 sequence (DNA): TGTGCCAGTAGTATGGTTAGCAATCAGCCCCAGCATTTT.

V and J are TRBV5-1 and TRBJ2-2; the D is unclear. Trimming took off 0 bases at V and 0 bases at J, with 6 bases between the two ends. The V gene's germline CDR1 is SGHRS and CDR2 YFSETQ. This CDR3 region has 15 residues. Here the CDR3 DNA reads TGCGCCAGCAGCTTGGACCCATCGAACACCGGGGAGCTGTTTTTT. Protein product: CASSLDPSNTGELFF.

The chain joins TRBV4-2 to TRBJ2-7, with TRBD1 matching over 7 bases. Germline V gives CDR1 LGHNA, CDR2 YNFKEQ. J gave up 0 bases and V 4 bases, and 9 bases lay outside the gene matches. The CDR3 consists of 16 residues. Here the CDR3 reads CASSRRGGGSSYEQYF. The CDR3 DNA reads TGTGCCAGCAGCCGACGAGGGGGCGGTAGCTCCTACGAGCAGTACTTC.

This clone was seen a handful of times. The rearrangement joins TRBV4-2 to TRBJ1-1; D is unclear. Trimming shortened V by 5 bases and J by 1 base, and 8 bases separated the two germline ends. This CDR3 contains 13 residues. The germline CDR1 and CDR2 sequences are LGHNA and YNFKEQ. This chain's CDR3 is CASSFSQNTEAFF. The CDR3 coding sequence is TGTGCCAGCAGCTTCTCCCAGAACACTGAAGCTTTCTTT.

The chain combines TRBV30 with TRBJ2-3, with 13 bases fitting TRBD2. Per the germline V gene, CDR1 is GTSNPN and CDR2 is SVGIG (reference sequence). V was pared by 1 base and J by 5 bases, with 6 bases of the junction left unmatched. The CDR3 contains 16 residues. CDR3 bases: TGTGCCTGGAGTGGAACTAGCGGGAGGGCCGTAGATACGCAGTATTTT. It yields the protein CAWSGTSGRAVDTQYF.

V is TRBV27 and J is TRBJ2-7; D is possibly TRBD1 (6 bases). The V gene's germline CDR1 is MNHEY and CDR2 SMNVEV (reference sequence). Deletions cut 9 bases from V and 1 base from J, with 13 bases between. The length of the CDR3 is 13 residues. CDR3 residues: CARKLQGSYEQYF. The CDR3 DNA follows: TGTGCCAGGAAACTACAGGGTTCCTACGAGCAGTACTTC.

This rearrangement joins TRBV4-2 to TRBJ1-5, with 9 positions matching TRBD1. V lost 4 bases and J lost 0; bases outside the gene matches: 1. The CDR3 covers 15 residues. Germline CDR1 is LGHNA and CDR2 is YNFKEQ. As DNA, the CDR3 is TGTGCCAGCAGCCGGACAGGGGATAGCAATCAGCCCCAGCATTTT. Its protein product is CASSRTGDSNQPQHF.

The chain uses TRBV30 and TRBJ1-5; 8 nucleotides align to TRBD1. V trimming: 0 bases; J trimming: 6 bases; junction bases outside the gene matches: 7. The CDR3 is 15 residues long. Germline assignment: CDR1 GTSNPN and CDR2 SVGIG (reference sequence). CDR3 sequence reads: CAWSVRRQGFQPQHF. DNA for the CDR3: TGTGCCTGGAGTGTCCGGCGACAGGGGTTTCAGCCCCAGCATTTT.

This clone was counted a few times. The chain carries TRBV19 and TRBJ2-1, with D hard to call. Trimming took 1 base from V and 0 from J, leaving 7 bases between them. From germline, CDR1 is LNHDA and CDR2 SQIVND (reference sequence). This CDR3 spans 15 amino acids. The CDR3 sequence: CASSIGDSSYNEQFF. DNA for the CDR3: TGTGCCAGTAGTATAGGAGATTCCTCCTACAATGAGCAGTTCTTC.

The CDR3, as DNA: TGTGCCAGCAGTTTATTTACTAGTAACACAGATACGCAGTATTTT. Protein sequence: CASSLFTSNTDTQYF. This chain uses TRBV27 with TRBJ2-3; D may be TRBD2 (5 bases). V lost 1 base and J 2 bases, leaving 10 bases between the germline ends. Per the germline V gene, CDR1 is MNHEY and CDR2 is SMNVEV (reference sequence). There are 15 residues in the CDR3.

The chain links TRBV27 to TRBJ2-3; 11 bases align to TRBD2. V lost 5 bases to trimming and J lost 2 bases; unmatched junction nucleotides: 3. This CDR3 region has 15 residues. Germline assignment: CDR1 MNHEY and CDR2 SMNVEV (reference sequence). The CDR3 region is CASSPLAGDTDTQYF. The CDR3 nucleotides read TGTGCCAGCAGTCCACTAGCGGGGGACACAGATACGCAGTATTTT.

V usage is TRBV9 and J usage is TRBJ2-7, with 8 positions matching TRBD1. Germline CDR1 SGDLS, CDR2 YYNGEE. The junction had 6 bases not matched to a gene; V was cut back by 2 bases and J by 2 bases. The CDR3 contains 15 residues. The CDR3 DNA sequence: TGTGCCAGCAGCGTTTCAGGGGGCCCTACCTACGAGCAGTACTTC. Translated, it gives CASSVSGGPTYEQYF.

This clone has just a few counts. The chain carries TRBV29-1 and TRBJ1-4; TRBD1 matches 7 bases. Germline trimming cut 8 bases from V and 0 bases from J; bases unmatched to any gene: 9. CDR1 is SQVTM, CDR2 ANQGSEA, per germline. This CDR3 has 15 amino acids. The CDR3 DNA is TGCAGCTTCCGACAGGGCCATGCAACTAATGAAAAACTGTTTTTT. Residues: CSFRQGHATNEKLFF.

A few counts support this clone. CDR3 DNA sequence: TGTGCCATCAGTGATGCTGAGGATACGCAGTATTTT. Translating it yields CAISDAEDTQYF. V is TRBV10-3 and J is TRBJ2-3; no definite D call. Germline loops: CDR1 ENHRY, CDR2 SYGVKD. The CDR3 has 12 residues. V shed 3 bases and J shed 6 bases, with 7 bases lying between them.

This clone was counted between two and nine times. The chain couples TRBV7-2 to TRBJ2-3; 7 nucleotides agree with TRBD1. Germline CDR1 and CDR2: SGHTA and FQGNSA. The length of the CDR3 is 15 residues. Trimming took 5 bases from V and 0 from J; bases not matched to a gene: 5. CDR3 protein: CASSTGQSSTDTQYF. CDR3 bases: TGTGCCAGCAGCACGGGACAGTCTAGCACAGATACGCAGTATTTT.

This clone occurred a few times. J is TRBJ2-5 and V is TRBV28; TRBD2 matches 9 bases. This CDR3 comprises 15 residues. Trimming removed 6 bases from V and 7 bases from J; junction bases left unmatched: 12. CDR1 MDHEN and CDR2 SYDVKM come from the germline V gene. The CDR3 bases are TGTGCCAGCAGCCTACCGGCGGGGGGGCCTGGGACCCAGTACTTC. It yields the protein CASSLPAGGPGTQYF.

The chain is built from TRBV5-6 and TRBJ2-2, with 9 bases that match TRBD2. The CDR3 has 19 residues. From germline, CDR1 is SGHDT and CDR2 YYEEEE. With V trimmed by 4 bases and J by 5 bases, 18 bases remained unmatched. CDR3 bases: TGTGCCAGCAGCCCTCTGGGGATAGCGGGAGAAGAAAGGACCGGGGAGCTGTTTTTT. Translating it yields CASSPLGIAGEERTGELFF.

This clone showed up just a few times. V is TRBV6-5 and J is TRBJ1-2, with TRBD1 matching 7 bases. The germline V gene encodes CDR1 MNHEY and CDR2 SVGAGI. Germline trimming cut 6 bases from V and 4 bases from J; bases unmatched to any gene: 8. The CDR3 covers 14 residues. The CDR3 sequence: CASSKTGRIYGYTF. The CDR3 coding sequence is TGTGCCAGCAGCAAGACAGGGAGAATCTATGGCTACACCTTC.

J is TRBJ1-2 and V is TRBV30; weak D call: TRBD1 (5 bases). The length of the CDR3 is 13 residues. V lost 0 bases and J lost 4, with 9 bases in between. Germline V lookup: CDR1 GTSNPN, CDR2 SVGIG (reference sequence). The chain's CDR3 is CAWSVRGGYGYTF. The CDR3 region has the DNA TGTGCCTGGAGTGTAAGGGGCGGCTATGGCTACACCTTC.

This chain uses TRBV5-1 with TRBJ2-5, with a weak D call TRBD2 (5 bases). V gave up 3 bases and J gave up 1 base, with 13 bases separating them. The length of the CDR3 is 15 residues. Germline V CDR1 and CDR2: SGHRS, YFSETQ. CDR3 residues: CASSYGLLTQETQYF. The CDR3 DNA reads TGCGCCAGCAGCTATGGACTGCTAACCCAAGAGACCCAGTACTTC.

The V gene is TRBV7-9, the J gene TRBJ1-5, with 8 bases fitting TRBD1. Germline values: CDR1 SEHNR, CDR2 FQNEAQ (reference sequence). Trimming took 5 bases from V and 9 from J; bases not matched to a gene: 9. The CDR3 spans 14 residues. This chain's CDR3 is CASSPDRVPWPQHF. Here the CDR3 DNA reads TGTGCCAGCAGCCCGGACAGGGTTCCATGGCCCCAGCATTTT.

This chain joins TRBV5-1 and TRBJ2-2; possibly TRBD2 for D (6 bases). The CDR3 is 16 residues long. Germline V gene sequence: CDR1 SGHRS, CDR2 YFSETQ. Between the trimmed V and J ends, which lost 1 base and 3 bases, there was a span of 13 bases. The CDR3: CASSLSTRSDTGELFF. The CDR3 DNA is TGCGCCAGCAGCTTGTCGACTAGATCTGACACCGGGGAGCTGTTTTTT.

The chain joins TRBV6-6 to TRBJ2-3; 8 bases are shared with TRBD2. The CDR3 runs to 14 residues. V dropped 7 bases and J dropped 3; count of bases not matched to a gene: 6. The germline gives CDR1 MNHNY, CDR2 SVGAGI (reference sequence). The chain's CDR3 is CASKTGGPTDTQYF. The CDR3 region has the DNA TGTGCCAGCAAAACGGGAGGGCCGACAGATACGCAGTATTTT.

This clone has a handful of counts. This chain links TRBV7-9 with TRBJ2-4, with 8 bases lining up with TRBD1. Germline V CDR1 and CDR2: SEHNR, FQNEAQ (reference sequence). The CDR3 runs to 14 residues. The V gene end was trimmed by 5 bases and the J gene end by 7 bases; junction bases not matched to a gene: 7. The CDR3 sequence: CASSPRDRTNIQYF. CDR3 DNA sequence: TGTGCCAGCAGCCCCCGGGACAGGACGAACATTCAGTACTTC. The whole variable domain, filled in from reference TRBV7-9 and TRBJ2-4, reads DTGVSQNPRHKITKRGQNVTFRCDPISEHNRLYWYRQTLGQGPEFLTYFQNEAQLEKSRLLSDRFSAERPKGSFSTLEIQRTEQGDSAMYLCASSPRDRTNIQYFGAGTRLSVL.